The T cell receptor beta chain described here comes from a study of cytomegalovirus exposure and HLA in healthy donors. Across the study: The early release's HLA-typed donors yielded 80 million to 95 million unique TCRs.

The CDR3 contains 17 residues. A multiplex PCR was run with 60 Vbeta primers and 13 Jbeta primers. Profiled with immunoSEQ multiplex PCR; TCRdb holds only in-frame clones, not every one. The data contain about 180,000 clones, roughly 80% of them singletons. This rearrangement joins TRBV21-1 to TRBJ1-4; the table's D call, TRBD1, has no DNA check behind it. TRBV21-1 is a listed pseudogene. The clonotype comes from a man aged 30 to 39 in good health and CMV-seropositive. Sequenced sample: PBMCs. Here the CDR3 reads CASSNPRDRGLGEKLFF. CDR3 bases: TGTGCCAGCAGCAACCCGCGGGACAGGGGTTTGGGTGAAAAACTGTTTTTT.